The present T cell receptor beta chain was sequenced within a study of OX40 agonist ivuxolimab in advanced cancers. Whole-study context: Three patients, one with hepatocellular carcinoma and two with cutaneous melanoma, achieved partial responses.

The table came from immunoSEQ multiplex PCR; TCRdb's copy has only in-frame clones and leaves some out. Seen here are some 27,000 clones, 75% to 95% observed once, and the top ten hold 24%. Findings of the study overall: Averaged across samples, CD8+ T cells carried more expanded clones than CD4+ did.

As to this clone: Antigen specificity is unknown.

Germline CDR1 is PRHDT and CDR2 is FYEKMQ (reference sequence). After removal of 2 bases from V and 2 bases from J, the junction contained 4 bases not matched to a gene. The CDR3 loop spans 15 amino acids. The sequenced sample was CD4+ or CD8+ T cells sorted from blood, obtained in a trial of the OX40 agonist ivuxolimab. The receptor's source is an adult with an advanced solid tumor such as melanoma, head and neck, liver or kidney cancer. The gene calls are TRBV13 and TRBJ2-7, with 9 bases identical to TRBD2. CDR3 nucleotide sequence: TGTGCCAGCAGCTTAAGGGGGACTAGCACCTACGAGCAGTACTTC. This sequence encodes CASSLRGTSTYEQYF. Complete variable domain (other parts from reference TRBV13 and TRBJ2-7): AAGVIQSPRHLIKEKRETATLKCYPIPRHDTVYWYQQGPGQDPQFLISFYEKMQSDKGSIPDRFSAQQFSDYHSELNMSSLELGDSALYFCASSLRGTSTYEQYFGPGTRLTVT.